One and the same sample provided the 5 T cell receptor beta chains below, sequenced in a study of T cell responses to AZD1222 COVID-19 vaccine. Method: immunoSEQ multiplex PCR; TCRdb's copy keeps in-frame clones and lacks some. This sample has 150,000 to 200,000 clones, with around 90% found just once. The sample was peripheral blood, taken 28 days after the second AZD1222 dose. The receptors were gathered from an adult who received the AZD1222 COVID-19 vaccine.

The chain combines TRBV3-1 (or the pseudogene TRBV3-2) with TRBJ2-7; 8 nucleotides align to TRBD1. Trimming removed 5 bases from V and 2 bases from J; junction bases left unmatched: 8. The CDR3 extends over 15 amino acids. CDR1 and CDR2 (germline): LGHDT, YNNKEL (reference sequence). The CDR3, as DNA: TGTGCCAGCAGCATCTGGACAGGGCTGGCCTACGAGCAGTACTTC. This codes for CASSIWTGLAYEQYF.

CDR3: CASSLVGGISYEQYF. CDR3 in DNA: TGTGCCAGCAGCTTAGTAGGCGGGATCTCCTACGAGCAGTACTTC. The V call is TRBV7-2, the J call TRBJ2-7, with D possibly being TRBD2 (6 bases). V was shortened by 1 base and J by 0 bases, with 10 bases between the two germline ends. The germline V gene encodes CDR1 SGHTA and CDR2 FQGNSA. CDR3 length equals 15 residues.

The chain joins TRBV24-1 to TRBJ2-2; TRBD1 or TRBD2 may be the D gene (5 bases each). The germline V and J ends were trimmed by 4 bases and 5 bases, with 19 bases remaining between them. Germline V gives CDR1 KGHDR, CDR2 SFDVKD. The CDR3 contains 17 residues. The CDR3 region is CATSDPGTLTGTGELFF. CDR3 DNA sequence: TGTGCCACCAGTGACCCTGGGACCCTCACCGGGACCGGGGAGCTGTTTTTT.

This clone occurred once. The chain is built from TRBV2 and TRBJ2-7, with 12 bases lining up with TRBD2. Germline-derived CDR1 and CDR2 are SNHLY and FYNNEI. With V trimmed by 6 bases and J by 5 bases, 5 bases remained unmatched. The CDR3 runs to 14 residues. CDR3 region: CASSGLAGINEQYF. The CDR3 DNA sequence: TGTGCCAGCAGCGGACTAGCGGGAATCAACGAGCAGTACTTC.

The gene calls are TRBV6-2 or TRBV6-3 and TRBJ1-5; TRBD1 matches 9 bases. V shed 4 bases and J 7 bases; nucleotides not matched to a gene: 8. The CDR3 sequence is 15 residues long. In germline, CDR1 is MNHEY, CDR2 SVGEGT. Written as DNA, the CDR3 is TGTGCCAGCAGTTTTAACAGGGGGCTGGGGCAGCCCCAGCATTTT. The encoded protein is CASSFNRGLGQPQHF.